These 22 T cell receptor beta chains share one sample of origin, sequenced in a study of blood T cell repertoires in COVID-19. The protocol was immunoSEQ multiplex PCR, while the TCRdb copy is restricted to in-frame clones and leaves out a portion. The profile shows tens of thousands of clones, roughly 90% of them singletons. The sequencing input was peripheral blood. These receptors were obtained from a human donor with active COVID-19. The donor label of this sample is uncertain.

CDR3 nucleotide sequence: TGTGCCAGCAGTTACGGGCTGGGTCTGGTGGAGACCCAGTACTTC. Protein sequence: CASSYGLGLVETQYF. V is TRBV6-5 and J is TRBJ2-5; no clear D gene. The V and J ends lost 2 bases and 5 bases respectively, with 15 bases between them. Germline V lookup: CDR1 MNHEY, CDR2 SVGAGI. The CDR3 is made up of 15 amino acids.

This chain joins TRBV19 and TRBJ1-1, with 8 bases lining up with TRBD1. This CDR3 is 16 amino acids long. Germline CDR1 and CDR2: LNHDA and SQIVND (reference sequence). Trimming cost V 2 bases and J 2 bases; bases outside gene matches: 7. Here the CDR3 reads CASSILTGASNTEAFF. The CDR3 DNA follows: TGTGCCAGTAGTATATTGACAGGGGCATCAAACACTGAAGCTTTCTTT.

The gene calls are TRBV5-1 and TRBJ2-7; 8 nucleotides agree with TRBD2. The CDR3 contains 17 residues. The germline V gene has CDR1 SGHRS and CDR2 YFSETQ. J gave up 3 bases and V 3 bases, and 14 bases lay outside the gene matches. CDR3 protein: CASSSGGSGFGSYEQYF. DNA for the CDR3: TGCGCCAGCAGCTCGGGAGGGTCGGGGTTTGGTAGCTACGAGCAGTACTTC.

The chain carries TRBV7-9 and TRBJ1-4; a weak D match, TRBD1 (5 bases). Trimming shortened V by 3 bases and J by 4 bases, and 12 bases separated the two germline ends. CDR3 length: 15 amino acids. Germline loops: CDR1 SEHNR, CDR2 FQNEAQ (reference sequence). CDR3: CASSFGGMINEKLFF. The CDR3 bases are TGTGCCAGCAGCTTTGGGGGGATGATTAATGAAAAACTGTTTTTT.

J is TRBJ2-4 and V is TRBV12-1; TRBD1, the table's D call, was not compared with the DNA. TRBV12-1 is assigned pseudogene status. The CDR3 length is 19 residues. CDR3 protein: CASSSEGWDRELLENIQYF. CDR3 nucleotides: TGTGCCAGCAGCTCTGAGGGGTGGGACAGGGAACTTTTAGAAAACATTCAGTACTTC.

The chain carries TRBV9 and TRBJ1-2; possibly TRBD1 for D (5 bases). V shed 0 bases and J shed 2 bases, with 11 bases lying between them. Germline V gene data show CDR1 as SGDLS and CDR2 as YYNGEE. The CDR3 is 15 residues long. CDR3 loop: CASSVETGTNYGYTF. CDR3 nucleotide sequence: TGTGCCAGCAGCGTAGAAACAGGAACGAACTATGGCTACACCTTC.

CDR3 amino acids: CASSKICRPPCGALTNNYGYTF. The DNA for the CDR3 is TGTGCCAGCAGCAAAATTTGTCGCCCCCCTTGCGGGGCTCTCACGAACAACTATGGCTACACCTTC. V is TRBV21-1 and J is TRBJ1-2. TRBV21-1 is a listed pseudogene. The length of the CDR3 is 22 residues.

The J gene is TRBJ2-7, the V gene TRBV4-1; 11 positions match TRBD2. The V gene end was trimmed by 4 bases and the J gene end by 4 bases; junction bases not matched to a gene: 6. The CDR3 totals 15 residues. Germline assignment: CDR1 MGHRA and CDR2 YSYEKL. The CDR3 DNA sequence: TGCGCCAGCAGCCCAGAACTAGCGGGGGCATACGAGCAGTACTTC. Amino acids: CASSPELAGAYEQYF.

The chain couples TRBV19 to TRBJ1-6; the match to TRBD1 covers 7 bases. The CDR3 sequence is 15 residues long. With 7 bases clipped from V and 11 bases from J, the junction kept 14 bases outside the gene matches. Germline CDR1 is LNHDA and CDR2 is SQIVND (reference sequence). The CDR3 DNA follows: TGTGCCAGTACAGGGGGAGGCAAACCTCCAGCACCCCTCCACTTT. Its protein is CASTGGGKPPAPLHF.

The CDR3 DNA is TGTGCCAGCTCACGTGGCGGGGGGGCCTACGAGCAGTACTTC. Amino acids: CASSRGGGAYEQYF. This chain links TRBV18 with TRBJ2-7; TRBD2 matches 9 bases. The junction had 3 bases not matched to a gene; V was cut back by 4 bases and J by 2 bases. CDR1 is KGHSH, CDR2 LQKENI, per germline. The length of the CDR3 is 14 residues. Filled out from reference TRBV18 and TRBJ2-7, the complete variable domain reads NAGVMQNPRHLVRRRGQEARLRCSPMKGHSHVYWYRQLPEEGLKFMVYLQKENIIDESGMPKERFSAEFPKEGPSILRIQQVVRGDSAAYFCASSRGGGAYEQYFGPGTRLTVT.

The chain couples TRBV7-8 to TRBJ2-7; TRBD2 is a possible D gene (7 bases). V gave up 4 bases and J gave up 3 bases, with 13 bases separating them. Germline V CDR1 and CDR2: SGHVS, FQNEAQ. The CDR3 totals 14 residues. CDR3 in DNA: TGTGCCAGCAGCTCGGGGGGCTCGAACTACGAGCAGTACTTC. Its protein product is CASSSGGSNYEQYF.

This clone was counted a single time. The chain carries TRBV5-1 and TRBJ2-7, with TRBD1 as a possible D gene (5 bases). V was clipped by 0 bases and J by 0 bases, with 10 bases between them. Per the germline V gene, CDR1 is SGHRS and CDR2 is YFSETQ. The CDR3 runs to 15 residues. This CDR3 reads CASSLEAGYSYEQYF. For the CDR3, the DNA is TGCGCCAGCAGCTTGGAAGCAGGGTACTCCTACGAGCAGTACTTC. The full variable domain, completed using reference TRBV5-1 and TRBJ2-7, is KAGVTQTPRYLIKTRGQQVTLSCSPISGHRSVSWYQQTPGQGLQFLFEYFSETQRNKGNFPGRFSGRQFSNSRSEMNVSTLELGDSALYLCASSLEAGYSYEQYFGPGTRLTVT.

This clone was observed a handful of times. The chain has TRBV18 and TRBJ1-1; 8 bases match TRBD1. The CDR3 consists of 16 residues. Germline V CDR1 and CDR2: KGHSH, LQKENI. V trimming: 3 bases; J trimming: 3 bases; junction bases outside the gene matches: 9. The DNA of the CDR3 is TGTGCCAGCTCACCGTTACCAGGGGGCGCCGACACTGAAGCTTTCTTT. This gives the protein CASSPLPGGADTEAFF.

Written as DNA, the CDR3 is TGTGCCAGCTGGGAGCAAGCCCCCCCGGGGAAAGCTTTCTTT. This encodes CASWEQAPPGKAFF. V gene TRBV27 combines with J gene TRBJ1-1; unclear D gene. Germline V gives CDR1 MNHEY, CDR2 SMNVEV (reference sequence). The V and J ends lost 8 bases and 9 bases respectively, with 22 bases between them. The CDR3 has 14 residues.

The chain has TRBV5-1 and TRBJ2-7; the match to TRBD2 covers 13 bases. From germline, CDR1 is SGHRS and CDR2 YFSETQ. V was clipped by 3 bases and J by 4 bases; unmatched bases: 10. This CDR3 has 17 amino acids. The CDR3, as DNA: TGCGCCAGCAGCTGGGGACTAGCGGGGCGGCTGATTTACGAGCAGTACTTC. It translates to CASSWGLAGRLIYEQYF. The complete variable domain, with remaining parts taken from reference TRBV5-1 and TRBJ2-7, reads KAGVTQTPRYLIKTRGQQVTLSCSPISGHRSVSWYQQTPGQGLQFLFEYFSETQRNKGNFPGRFSGRQFSNSRSEMNVSTLELGDSALYLCASSWGLAGRLIYEQYFGPGTRLTVT.

The V and J genes are TRBV18 and TRBJ1-1, with TRBD1 matching over 7 bases. The CDR3 has 14 amino acids. Germline V gives CDR1 KGHSH, CDR2 LQKENI. Trimming took 5 bases from V and 2 from J; bases not matched to a gene: 5. CDR3 sequence: CASSEGAANTEAFF. CDR3 DNA sequence: TGTGCCAGCTCAGAGGGGGCCGCAAACACTGAAGCTTTCTTT.

The gene calls are TRBV7-2 and TRBJ2-7; a possible D gene is TRBD2 (7 bases). The V end was cut by 2 bases, the J end by 3 bases, with 11 bases between. This CDR3 has 14 amino acids. Germline loops: CDR1 SGHTA, CDR2 FQGNSA. The CDR3 is CASSLKGGIYEQYF. The CDR3 DNA reads as TGTGCCAGCAGCTTAAAGGGGGGGATCTACGAGCAGTACTTC.

The CDR3 DNA follows: TGTGCCATCAGCCTTAGCGGGGGGGCGGAAGAGACCCAGTACTTC. It is translated as CAISLSGGAEETQYF. The chain couples TRBV10-3 to TRBJ2-5, with TRBD2 identical over 11 bases. V dropped 6 bases and J dropped 3; count of bases not matched to a gene: 6. Germline V CDR1 and CDR2: ENHRY, SYGVKD. The CDR3 consists of 15 residues.

The chain combines TRBV6-4 with TRBJ2-3; D possibly corresponds to TRBD2 (6 bases). This CDR3 is built from 14 residues. The V and J ends lost 4 bases and 4 bases respectively, with 12 bases between them. The germline CDR1 and CDR2 sequences are MRHNA and SNTAGT. CDR3 in amino acids: CASSVKGEADTQYF. In DNA, the CDR3 is TGTGCCAGCAGTGTCAAAGGGGAGGCAGATACGCAGTATTTT.

The chain combines TRBV7-9 with TRBJ1-3; perhaps TRBD1 as D (6 bases). V gave up 11 bases and J gave up 4 bases, with 12 bases separating them. CDR1 and CDR2 from the germline V gene are SEHNR and FQNEAQ (reference sequence). This CDR3 is 12 amino acids long. Here the CDR3 reads CASVGAGNTIYF. The CDR3 DNA follows: TGTGCCTCTGTGGGGGCCGGAAACACCATATATTTT.

This chain links TRBV3-1 (or the pseudogene TRBV3-2) with TRBJ2-7; D possibly corresponds to TRBD2 (6 bases). The germline V gene has CDR1 LGHDT and CDR2 YNNKEL (reference sequence). This CDR3 contains 14 residues. V lost 0 bases and J 2 bases, leaving 8 bases between the germline ends. The CDR3 DNA reads as TGTGCCAGCAGCCAAGAGGGACTGGCCTACGAGCAGTACTTC. Encoded protein: CASSQEGLAYEQYF.

The rearrangement joins TRBV29-1 to TRBJ1-1; 7 bases agree with TRBD1. This CDR3 has 12 residues. CDR1 SQVTM and CDR2 ANQGSEA come from the germline V gene. With V trimmed by 8 bases and J by 4 bases, 7 bases remained unmatched. The DNA for the CDR3 is TGCAGCTATATGACAGGGACCACTGAAGCTTTCTTT. Protein product: CSYMTGTTEAFF.